This T cell receptor (beta chain) was observed in a study of T cell clonality in common variable immunodeficiency (dated by TCRdb to about 2015). The paper as a whole reports these results and caveats: Healthy controls shared more TCRbeta clones with each other than CVID subjects shared among themselves (p < 0.0001). CVID TCRbeta sequences reportedly showed fewer deletions and N-nucleotide insertions and lacked highly modified clones with 13 or more V deletions. Compared with healthy controls, CVID subjects showed increased TCRbeta clonality (t-test p = 0.018), a feature most characteristic of about a third of subjects. Patient heterogeneity within the CVID cohort put limits on correlating repertoire features with clinical complications. The authors noted that sequencing repertoires of T cell subpopulations would be needed to clarify what caused the increased clonality in CVID. Even though DNA input was equal, the average per sample came to 82,000 or so unique sequences for controls compared with approximately 30,000 for CVID samples.

CVID samples and control samples contributed equivalent amounts of genomic DNA as sequencing input. For every sample, a 60 bp segment covering the rearranged TCRbeta CDR3 region was amplified and then sequenced. The immunoSEQ assay, a bias-corrected multiplex PCR with high-throughput sequencing, was employed for TCRbeta amplification. Per the source publication's procedure: Every unique nucleotide sequence counted as a clone and was annotated with V, D and J genes, copy number and frequency. Sequences were labeled productive if in frame, and non-productive if out of frame or containing stop codons. As previously described, clonality was computed from Shannon's entropy. The predicted amino acid sequences of productive clones were used to derive the mean CDR3 Kyte-Doolittle hydropathy. Scaled V gene usage was hierarchically clustered using Manhattan distance and complete linkage with the R hclust function. To assess clone sharing by CDR3 amino acid sequence, 12 repertoires per group were resampled over 100 rounds. Repertoires were searched for approximately 70 published EBV-specific and around 240 published CMV-specific TCRbeta sequences. After a couple of CVID samples that produced fewer than 10,000 sequences were dropped from the analysis, around 40 CVID repertoires remained. This is the immuneACCESS table as TCRdb keeps it, with only in-frame sequences that have V and J called. A part of the clones is gone; compared with another copy, unresolved V genes explain less than half, and the rest is unexplained. V and J calls and clone size are as listed in that table; D and trimming were resolved from the DNA. This sample was tabulated with tens of thousands of clones, among which there are no singletons. About 1.5% of the sample is held by the ten biggest clonotypes.

This clone was seen at least ten times. Its specific antigen is unknown. The read terminates 3 residues before the CDR3 end, so the remaining end is supplied by the germline J gene. Most CVID patients and most healthy controls were of Caucasian heritage. From each donor, roughly 5 to 8.5 ml of heparinized peripheral whole blood was collected. TCRbeta CDR3 repertoires were sequenced from genomic DNA of adults with common variable immune deficiency (CVID) and healthy adult controls. The control group comprised some 22 healthy adult volunteers, roughly twelve female and 10 male, aged roughly 20 to 75 years with a mean age of roughly 35. Diluted blood was subjected to density centrifugation over Hypaque 1077 or Ficoll-Paque for isolation of peripheral blood mononuclear cells. Genomic DNA was extracted from unsorted mononuclear cells by Qiagen column purification or by a centrifugation-based method. The CDR3 runs 17 residues from the cysteine to the phenylalanine. Shown are 42 bases from within the CDR3, in frame from base 1. Compared with germline, V lacks 4 bases and J lacks 2 bases; bases without a gene match: 11. Via the germline V gene, CDR1 is MGHRA and CDR2 YSYEKL.

The sequence links TRBV4-1 to TRBJ2-7, and 10 junction bases match TRBD2. The sample was peripheral blood mononuclear cells. This clonotype was obtained from a person aged 18 to 70 in good health. The CDR3 loop reads CASSRKATSGAAYEQYF. The covered CDR3 bases are TGCGCCAGCAGCCGAAAGGCCACTAGCGGGGCAGCCTACGAG.